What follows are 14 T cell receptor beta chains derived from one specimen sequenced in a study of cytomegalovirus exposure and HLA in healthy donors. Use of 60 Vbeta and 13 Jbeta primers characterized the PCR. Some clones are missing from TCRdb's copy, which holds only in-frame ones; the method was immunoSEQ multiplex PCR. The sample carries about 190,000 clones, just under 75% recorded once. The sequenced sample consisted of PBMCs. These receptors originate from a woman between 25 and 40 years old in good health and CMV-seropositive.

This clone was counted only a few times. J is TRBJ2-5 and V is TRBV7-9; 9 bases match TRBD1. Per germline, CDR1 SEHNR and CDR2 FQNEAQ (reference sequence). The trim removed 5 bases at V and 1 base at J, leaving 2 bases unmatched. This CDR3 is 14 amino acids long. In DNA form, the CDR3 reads TGTGCCAGCAGCCGGGGACAGGGCCAAGAGACCCAGTACTTC. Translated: CASSRGQGQETQYF.

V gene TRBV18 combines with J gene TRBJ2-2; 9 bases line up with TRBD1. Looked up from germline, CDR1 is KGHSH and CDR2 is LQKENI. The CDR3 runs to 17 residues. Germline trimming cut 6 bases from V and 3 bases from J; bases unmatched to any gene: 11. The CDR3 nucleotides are TGTGCCAGCTCGACCACGACAGGGGGGACGGACACCGGGGAGCTGTTTTTT. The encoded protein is CASSTTTGGTDTGELFF.

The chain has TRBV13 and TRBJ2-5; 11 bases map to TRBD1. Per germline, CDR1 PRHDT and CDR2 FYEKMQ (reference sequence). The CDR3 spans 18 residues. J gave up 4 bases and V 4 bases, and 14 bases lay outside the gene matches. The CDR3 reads CASSSWGAGTGGRETQYF. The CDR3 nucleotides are TGTGCCAGCAGCTCGTGGGGGGCCGGGACAGGGGGACGAGAGACCCAGTACTTC.

The chain's CDR3 is CASNPTGLNTEAFF. CDR3 sequence (DNA): TGTGCCAGTAACCCGACAGGCCTGAACACTGAAGCTTTCTTT. The J gene is TRBJ1-1, the V gene TRBV19; D might be TRBD1 (6 bases). The germline V and J ends were trimmed by 7 bases and 0 bases, with 12 bases remaining between them. In germline, CDR1 is LNHDA, CDR2 SQIVND (reference sequence). This CDR3 comprises 14 residues.

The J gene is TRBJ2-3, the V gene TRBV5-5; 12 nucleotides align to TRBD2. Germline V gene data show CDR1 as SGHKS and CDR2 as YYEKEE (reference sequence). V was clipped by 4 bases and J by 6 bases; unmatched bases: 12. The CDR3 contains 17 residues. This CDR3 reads CASSLTLAGGPEDTQYF. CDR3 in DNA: TGTGCCAGCAGCCTCACTCTAGCGGGAGGGCCGGAGGATACGCAGTATTTT.

This CDR3 reads CASSSGSPYEQYF. The CDR3 DNA is TGCGCCAGCAGCTCGGGATCTCCCTACGAGCAGTACTTC. The V call is TRBV5-1, the J call TRBJ2-7; maybe TRBD2 (5 bases). Trimming cost V 3 bases and J 2 bases, with 9 bases left between them. This CDR3 is built from 13 residues. Germline loops: CDR1 SGHRS, CDR2 YFSETQ.

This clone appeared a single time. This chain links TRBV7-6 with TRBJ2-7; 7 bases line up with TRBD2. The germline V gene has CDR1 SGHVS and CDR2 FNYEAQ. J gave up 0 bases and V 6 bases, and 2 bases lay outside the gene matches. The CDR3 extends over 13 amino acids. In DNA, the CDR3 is TGTGCCAGCAGGGGAGGGAGCTCCTACGAGCAGTACTTC. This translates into CASRGGSSYEQYF.

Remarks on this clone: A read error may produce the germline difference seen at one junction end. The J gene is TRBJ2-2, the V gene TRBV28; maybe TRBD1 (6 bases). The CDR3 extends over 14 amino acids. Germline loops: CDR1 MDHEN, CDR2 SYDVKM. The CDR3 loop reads CANRGGIDTGELSF. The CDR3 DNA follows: TGTGCCAACCGAGGGGGTATAGACACCGGGGAGCTGTCTTTT.

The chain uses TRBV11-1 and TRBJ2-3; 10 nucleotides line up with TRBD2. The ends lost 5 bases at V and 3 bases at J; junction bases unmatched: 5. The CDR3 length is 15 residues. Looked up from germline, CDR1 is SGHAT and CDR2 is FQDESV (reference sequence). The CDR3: CASSHTSGNTDTQYF. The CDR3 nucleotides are TGTGCCAGCAGCCATACTAGCGGGAATACAGATACGCAGTATTTT.

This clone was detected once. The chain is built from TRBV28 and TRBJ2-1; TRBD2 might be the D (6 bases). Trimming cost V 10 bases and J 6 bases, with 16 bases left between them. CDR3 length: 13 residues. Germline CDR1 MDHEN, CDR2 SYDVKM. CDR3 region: CATTRAGSNEQFF. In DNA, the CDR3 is TGTGCCACCACACGCGCGGGAAGCAATGAGCAGTTCTTC.

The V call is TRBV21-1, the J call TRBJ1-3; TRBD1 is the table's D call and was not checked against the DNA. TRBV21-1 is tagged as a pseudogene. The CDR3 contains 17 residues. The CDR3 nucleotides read TGTGCCAGCAGCAAAAAAGGGGACAGCAGCTCTGGAAACACCATATATTTT. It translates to CASSKKGDSSSGNTIYF.

CDR3 amino acids: CSVAPTWTGLNTEAFF. Here the CDR3 DNA reads TGCAGCGTAGCCCCAACCTGGACAGGGCTGAACACTGAAGCTTTCTTT. The chain employs TRBV29-1 and TRBJ1-1, with 8 bases matching TRBD1. The CDR3 length is 16 residues. J was trimmed by 0 bases and V by 6 bases; bases with no gene match: 12. In germline, CDR1 is SQVTM, CDR2 ANQGSEA.

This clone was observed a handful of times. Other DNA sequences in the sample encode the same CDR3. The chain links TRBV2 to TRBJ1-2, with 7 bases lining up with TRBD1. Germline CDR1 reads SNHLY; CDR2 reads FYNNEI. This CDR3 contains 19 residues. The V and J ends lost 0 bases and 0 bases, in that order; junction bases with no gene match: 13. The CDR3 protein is CASSEALGVGTAPNYGYTF. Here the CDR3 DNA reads TGTGCCAGCAGTGAAGCTTTAGGGGTTGGGACAGCCCCTAACTATGGCTACACCTTC.

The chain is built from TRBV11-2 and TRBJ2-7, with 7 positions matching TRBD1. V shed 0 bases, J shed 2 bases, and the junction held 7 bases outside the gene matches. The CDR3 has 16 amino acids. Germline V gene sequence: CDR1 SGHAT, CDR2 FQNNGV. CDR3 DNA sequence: TGTGCCAGCAGCTTAGAGTCCCAGGGGGTTACCTACGAGCAGTACTTC. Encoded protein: CASSLESQGVTYEQYF.